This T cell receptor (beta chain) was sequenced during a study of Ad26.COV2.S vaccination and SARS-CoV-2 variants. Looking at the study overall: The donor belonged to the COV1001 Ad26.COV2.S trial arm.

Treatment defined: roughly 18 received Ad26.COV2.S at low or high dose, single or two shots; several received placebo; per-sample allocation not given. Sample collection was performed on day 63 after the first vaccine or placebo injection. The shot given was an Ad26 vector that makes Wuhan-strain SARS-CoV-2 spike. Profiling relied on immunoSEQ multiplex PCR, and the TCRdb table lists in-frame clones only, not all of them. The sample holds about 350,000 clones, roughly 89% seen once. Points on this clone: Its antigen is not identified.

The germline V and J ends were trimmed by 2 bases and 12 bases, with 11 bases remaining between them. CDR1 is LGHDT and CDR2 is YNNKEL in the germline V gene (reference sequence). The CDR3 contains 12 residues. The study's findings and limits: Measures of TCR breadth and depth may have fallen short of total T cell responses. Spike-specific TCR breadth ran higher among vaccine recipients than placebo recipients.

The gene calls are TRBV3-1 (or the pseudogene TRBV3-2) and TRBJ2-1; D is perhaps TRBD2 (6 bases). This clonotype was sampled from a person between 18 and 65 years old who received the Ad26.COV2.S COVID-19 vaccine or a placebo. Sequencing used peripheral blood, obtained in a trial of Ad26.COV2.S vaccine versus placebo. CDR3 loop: CASSQSGTGQFF. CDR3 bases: TGTGCCAGCAGCCAATCAGGGACTGGGCAGTTCTTC.